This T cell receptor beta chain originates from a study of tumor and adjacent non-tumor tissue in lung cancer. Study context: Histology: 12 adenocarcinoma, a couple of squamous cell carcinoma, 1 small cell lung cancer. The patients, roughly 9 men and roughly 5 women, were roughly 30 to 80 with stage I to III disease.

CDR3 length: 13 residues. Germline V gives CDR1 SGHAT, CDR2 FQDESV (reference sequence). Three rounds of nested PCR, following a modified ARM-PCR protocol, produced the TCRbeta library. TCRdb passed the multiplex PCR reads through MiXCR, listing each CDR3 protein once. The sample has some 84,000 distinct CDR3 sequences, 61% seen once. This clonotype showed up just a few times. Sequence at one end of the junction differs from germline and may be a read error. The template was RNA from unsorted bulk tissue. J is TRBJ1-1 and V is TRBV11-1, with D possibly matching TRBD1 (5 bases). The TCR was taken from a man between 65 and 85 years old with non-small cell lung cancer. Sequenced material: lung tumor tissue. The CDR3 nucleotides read TGTACCAGTAGCCCCGGGCAGGGTACTGAAGCTTTCTTT. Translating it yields CTSSPGQGTEAFF.